This TCR beta chain was identified during a study of PD-L1 blockade in urothelial cancer. Study context: In the mid-2010s therapy began: atezolizumab 1,200 mg intravenously every 3 weeks.

Time point given: peripheral blood 6 weeks after treatment start. Locally advanced or metastatic urothelial carcinoma affected all patients. The CDR3 extends over 13 amino acids. V was pared by 5 bases and J by 7 bases, with 7 bases of the junction left unmatched. Germline V gene data show CDR1 as LGHNA and CDR2 as YNFKEQ. The data were produced by immunoSEQ multiplex PCR, yet TCRdb's version contains in-frame clones alone and is incomplete. The sample lists around 110,000 clones, approximately 90% occurring once. The receptor was derived from a man aged 55 to 70 with urothelial cancer. This specimen was PBMCs, taken around atezolizumab (anti-PD-L1) treatment. The genes are TRBV4-2 and TRBJ1-2; 7 bases agree with TRBD1. CDR3 sequence: CASSALRGPGYTF. CDR3 DNA sequence: TGTGCCAGCAGCGCGCTTAGGGGGCCTGGCTACACCTTC.